Below are 23 T cell receptor beta chains sequenced from a single sample in a study of blood T cell repertoires in COVID-19. Some clones are missing from TCRdb's copy, which holds only in-frame ones; the method was immunoSEQ multiplex PCR. This sample carries around 200,000 clones, approximately 91% of them seen once, and the ten largest clones take under 0.9%. Sequenced input: peripheral blood. The receptors here all came from a man aged 35-49 years with acute or convalescent COVID-19.

The rearrangement uses TRBV19 and TRBJ1-2, with D possibly being TRBD1 (6 bases). Germline V lookup: CDR1 LNHDA, CDR2 SQIVND (reference sequence). CDR3 length: 14 residues. Trimming removed 3 bases at V and 5 bases at J, with 13 bases between. The CDR3 bases are TGTGCCAGTAGTATGGGGGGGCGCGTTTATGGCTACACCTTC. It is translated as CASSMGGRVYGYTF.

The chain is built from TRBV12-3 or TRBV12-4 and TRBJ1-1, with 7 positions matching TRBD1. This CDR3 comprises 13 residues. Trimming cost V 7 bases and J 4 bases; bases outside gene matches: 6. CDR3 sequence (DNA): TGTGCCAGCACCCTCCAGGGGGGCACTGAAGCTTTCTTT. Amino acids: CASTLQGGTEAFF.

CDR3 DNA sequence: TGTGCCAGTAGTACGGACAGGGGGAACACTGAAGCTTTCTTT. It translates to CASSTDRGNTEAFF. The chain employs TRBV19 and TRBJ1-1; TRBD1 aligns across 9 bases. The length of the CDR3 is 14 residues. V was clipped by 4 bases and J by 1 base; unmatched bases: 1. CDR1 and CDR2 from the germline V gene are LNHDA and SQIVND (reference sequence).

This chain links TRBV7-2 with TRBJ2-7; tentatively, D is TRBD2 (6 bases). The germline V and J ends were trimmed by 0 bases and 3 bases, with 12 bases remaining between them. The germline V gene encodes CDR1 SGHTA and CDR2 FQGNSA. The CDR3 extends over 15 amino acids. The DNA of the CDR3 is TGTGCCAGCAGCTTAGCATCGACTAGTTACTACGAGCAGTACTTC. It codes for CASSLASTSYYEQYF.

V gene TRBV3-1 (or the pseudogene TRBV3-2) combines with J gene TRBJ1-5; D gene uncertain. Per germline, CDR1 LGHDT and CDR2 YNNKEL (reference sequence). Trimming cost V 1 base and J 0 bases, with 16 bases left between them. This CDR3 has 18 amino acids. The CDR3 DNA reads TGTGCCAGCAGCCAAGGGGCGGCAGGAGGATATAGCAATCAGCCCCAGCATTTT. It yields the protein CASSQGAAGGYSNQPQHF.

This chain's CDR3 is CASSPTGTGRYEQYF. Here the CDR3 DNA reads TGTGCCAGTAGTCCGACCGGGACAGGACGCTACGAGCAGTACTTC. The chain links TRBV19 to TRBJ2-7; 8 bases align to TRBD1. The junction had 9 bases not matched to a gene; V was cut back by 5 bases and J by 3 bases. Germline V gene data show CDR1 as LNHDA and CDR2 as SQIVND (reference sequence). The CDR3 has 15 residues.

The chain is built from TRBV11-2 and TRBJ1-1, with D possibly TRBD1 on 5 matching bases. CDR1 is SGHAT, CDR2 FQNNGV, per germline. CDR3 length: 15 residues. V lost 1 base to trimming and J lost 4 bases, with 13 bases between them. The CDR3 sequence is CASSLVGEVGTEAFF. The CDR3 region has the DNA TGTGCCAGCAGCTTAGTAGGGGAGGTGGGCACTGAAGCTTTCTTT.

V is TRBV11-2 and J is TRBJ1-2; D remains unclear. This CDR3 comprises 13 residues. CDR1 is SGHAT, CDR2 FQNNGV, per germline. V was cut by 1 base and J by 7 bases, with 10 bases left in between. Here the CDR3 DNA reads TGTGCCAGCAGCTTAGGTGAAGAGGGTGGCTACACCTTC. It translates to CASSLGEEGGYTF.

The V call is TRBV5-1, the J call TRBJ2-7; 11 nucleotides align to TRBD1. The CDR3 totals 15 residues. Germline V lookup: CDR1 SGHRS, CDR2 YFSETQ. V shed 3 bases and J 4 bases; nucleotides not matched to a gene: 6. This CDR3 is CASSSWTGGSYEQYF. The CDR3 nucleotides read TGCGCCAGCAGCTCCTGGACAGGGGGCTCTTACGAGCAGTACTTC.

The J gene is TRBJ1-2, the V gene TRBV7-8; TRBD1 aligns across 10 bases. Germline V gives CDR1 SGHVS, CDR2 FQNEAQ. The CDR3 is 16 amino acids. V shed 3 bases, J shed 4 bases, and the junction held 8 bases outside the gene matches. The CDR3 loop reads CASSLGTGVWVYGYTF. Here the CDR3 DNA reads TGTGCCAGCAGCTTGGGGACAGGGGTTTGGGTCTATGGCTACACCTTC.

The rearrangement joins TRBV19 to TRBJ1-3; 7 bases line up with TRBD1. V trimming: 7 bases; J trimming: 4 bases; junction bases outside the gene matches: 10. This CDR3 is built from 15 residues. Germline V lookup: CDR1 LNHDA, CDR2 SQIVND (reference sequence). The chain's CDR3 is CASIPPTGTGNTIYF. The CDR3 bases are TGTGCCAGTATTCCTCCGACAGGGACGGGAAACACCATATATTTT.

J is TRBJ2-3 and V is TRBV11-2; D is uncertain. The CDR3 loop spans 14 amino acids. Trimming left V 2 bases short and J 1 base short, with 7 bases between. Germline loops: CDR1 SGHAT, CDR2 FQNNGV. CDR3 sequence reads: CASSLLSGTDTQYF. Written as DNA, the CDR3 is TGTGCCAGCAGCTTATTGAGTGGCACAGATACGCAGTATTTT. The full variable domain, its missing parts supplied by reference TRBV11-2 and TRBJ2-3, is EAGVAQSPRYKIIEKRQSVAFWCNPISGHATLYWYQQILGQGPKLLIQFQNNGVVDDSQLPKDRFSAERLKGVDSTLKIQPAKLEDSAVYLCASSLLSGTDTQYFGPGTRLTVL.

V and J are TRBV19 and TRBJ2-5, with TRBD2 matching over 10 bases. Trimming cost V 2 bases and J 4 bases; bases outside gene matches: 10. Germline CDR1 LNHDA, CDR2 SQIVND (reference sequence). The CDR3 spans 17 residues. The CDR3 protein is CASSIRGTLAGLETQYF. The CDR3 nucleotides are TGTGCCAGTAGTATACGGGGAACACTAGCGGGATTAGAGACCCAGTACTTC.

The genes are TRBV5-1 and TRBJ2-3; D possibly corresponds to TRBD2 (5 bases). Germline V CDR1 and CDR2: SGHRS, YFSETQ. V lost 5 bases and J 6 bases, leaving 16 bases between the germline ends. This CDR3 has 14 amino acids. The CDR3 region is CASSTGRRIDTQYF. In DNA, the CDR3 is TGCGCCAGCAGTACGGGGAGAAGAATCGATACGCAGTATTTT.

This rearrangement joins TRBV11-2 to TRBJ2-5; the match to TRBD1 covers 10 bases. The CDR3 runs to 15 residues. The V gene end was trimmed by 5 bases and the J gene end by 5 bases; junction bases not matched to a gene: 8. From germline, CDR1 is SGHAT and CDR2 FQNNGV. The CDR3 here is CASSHPGTGAETQYF. In nucleotides, the CDR3 is TGTGCCAGCAGCCACCCCGGGACAGGGGCGGAGACCCAGTACTTC.

The chain combines TRBV6-9 with TRBJ2-7, with TRBD2 matching over 9 bases. CDR1 MNHGY and CDR2 SVAAGI come from the germline V gene. After removal of 10 bases from V and 3 bases from J, the junction contained 4 bases not matched to a gene. The CDR3 is 12 residues long. CDR3 sequence: CATPTSGYEQYF. CDR3 sequence (DNA): TGTGCCACCCCGACTAGCGGCTACGAGCAGTACTTC.

This chain connects TRBV4-2 to TRBJ2-1; D is perhaps TRBD2 (5 bases). Per germline, CDR1 LGHNA and CDR2 YNFKEQ. V was cut by 4 bases and J by 7 bases, with 23 bases left in between. The CDR3 consists of 17 residues. The CDR3 nucleotides are TGTGCCAGCAGCCCTATGAAGCTGCGGGCGCTGGGGAATGAGCAGTTCTTC. It yields the protein CASSPMKLRALGNEQFF.

The chain carries TRBV4-2 and TRBJ1-5; the match to TRBD1 covers 7 bases. The V and J ends lost 6 bases and 7 bases, in that order; junction bases with no gene match: 12. Looked up from germline, CDR1 is LGHNA and CDR2 is YNFKEQ. CDR3 length: 15 amino acids. The CDR3 protein is CASSVLHRGCQPQHF. The CDR3 DNA sequence: TGTGCCAGCAGTGTCCTTCACAGGGGATGCCAGCCCCAGCATTTT.

The V and J genes are TRBV6-2 or TRBV6-3 and TRBJ2-1, with 7 nucleotides matching TRBD1. Germline loops: CDR1 MNHEY, CDR2 SVGEGT. The junction had 10 bases not matched to a gene; V was cut back by 5 bases and J by 6 bases. This CDR3 has 15 amino acids. The CDR3 region is CASSVLGTAINEQFF. The CDR3 coding sequence is TGTGCCAGCAGTGTTCTGGGGACAGCTATCAATGAGCAGTTCTTC.

The chain joins TRBV30 to TRBJ2-3; D perhaps matches TRBD1 (5 bases). The CDR3 loop spans 12 amino acids. Germline V gives CDR1 GTSNPN, CDR2 SVGIG (reference sequence). The germline V and J ends were trimmed by 5 bases and 2 bases, with 8 bases remaining between them. The CDR3 spells CAWDGATDTQYF. CDR3 coding DNA: TGTGCCTGGGATGGGGCCACAGATACGCAGTATTTT.

CDR3: CASSLYGDGGEKLFF. In DNA form, the CDR3 reads TGTGCCAGCAGTTTATACGGTGACGGGGGTGAAAAACTGTTTTTT. The chain recombines TRBV28 with TRBJ1-4, with a possible D match to TRBD1 (5 bases). The germline V and J ends were trimmed by 1 base and 7 bases, with 13 bases remaining between them. Germline loops: CDR1 MDHEN, CDR2 SYDVKM. The CDR3 extends over 15 amino acids. Complete variable domain (other parts from reference TRBV28 and TRBJ1-4): DVKVTQSSRYLVKRTGEKVFLECVQDMDHENMFWYRQDPGLGLRLIYFSYDVKMKEKGDIPEGYSVSREKKERFSLILESASTNQTSMYLCASSLYGDGGEKLFFGSGTQLSVL.

This clone was detected once. The V call is TRBV6-5, the J call TRBJ1-1, with D unclear. Germline-derived CDR1 and CDR2 are MNHEY and SVGAGI. Between the trimmed V and J ends, which lost 7 bases and 3 bases, there was a span of 12 bases. The CDR3 has 13 residues. The CDR3 spells CASKWLADTEAFF. CDR3 coding DNA: TGTGCCAGCAAGTGGCTGGCAGACACTGAAGCTTTCTTT.

The V and J genes are TRBV27 and TRBJ1-2; 10 nucleotides match TRBD1. The CDR3 is 17 amino acids. The junction had 12 bases not matched to a gene; V was cut back by 5 bases and J by 3 bases. Germline V lookup: CDR1 MNHEY, CDR2 SMNVEV (reference sequence). The CDR3 loop reads CASSPFKGQGFDYGYTF. DNA of the CDR3: TGTGCCAGCAGTCCATTTAAGGGACAGGGGTTTGACTATGGCTACACCTTC.